This TCR beta chain was sequenced in a study of cytomegalovirus exposure and HLA in healthy donors. The wider study: From HLA-typed donors, an early data release held tens of millions of unique TCRs.

Study results and limitations: Reports showed the classifier diagnosing cytomegalovirus status with high specificity and sensitivity.

Researchers ran the PCR with 60 Vbeta and 13 Jbeta primers. TCRdb keeps only in-frame clones here, not all; method: immunoSEQ multiplex PCR. The repertoire holds about 180,000 clones, with around 80% as singletons. Of note for this clone: What it binds is unknown.

The CDR3 totals 16 residues. Germline trimming cut 4 bases from V and 0 bases from J; bases unmatched to any gene: 7. Germline V gives CDR1 SGHDT, CDR2 YYEEEE. Every donor was a healthy person donating bone marrow. The gene calls are TRBV5-6 and TRBJ2-1, with 7 bases aligning to TRBD1. The clonotype comes from a young man in good health and CMV-seronegative. Sample: PBMCs. In DNA form, the CDR3 reads TGTGCCAGCAGCGTGACAGGGCTTAGCTCCTACAATGAGCAGTTCTTC. This encodes CASSVTGLSSYNEQFF.